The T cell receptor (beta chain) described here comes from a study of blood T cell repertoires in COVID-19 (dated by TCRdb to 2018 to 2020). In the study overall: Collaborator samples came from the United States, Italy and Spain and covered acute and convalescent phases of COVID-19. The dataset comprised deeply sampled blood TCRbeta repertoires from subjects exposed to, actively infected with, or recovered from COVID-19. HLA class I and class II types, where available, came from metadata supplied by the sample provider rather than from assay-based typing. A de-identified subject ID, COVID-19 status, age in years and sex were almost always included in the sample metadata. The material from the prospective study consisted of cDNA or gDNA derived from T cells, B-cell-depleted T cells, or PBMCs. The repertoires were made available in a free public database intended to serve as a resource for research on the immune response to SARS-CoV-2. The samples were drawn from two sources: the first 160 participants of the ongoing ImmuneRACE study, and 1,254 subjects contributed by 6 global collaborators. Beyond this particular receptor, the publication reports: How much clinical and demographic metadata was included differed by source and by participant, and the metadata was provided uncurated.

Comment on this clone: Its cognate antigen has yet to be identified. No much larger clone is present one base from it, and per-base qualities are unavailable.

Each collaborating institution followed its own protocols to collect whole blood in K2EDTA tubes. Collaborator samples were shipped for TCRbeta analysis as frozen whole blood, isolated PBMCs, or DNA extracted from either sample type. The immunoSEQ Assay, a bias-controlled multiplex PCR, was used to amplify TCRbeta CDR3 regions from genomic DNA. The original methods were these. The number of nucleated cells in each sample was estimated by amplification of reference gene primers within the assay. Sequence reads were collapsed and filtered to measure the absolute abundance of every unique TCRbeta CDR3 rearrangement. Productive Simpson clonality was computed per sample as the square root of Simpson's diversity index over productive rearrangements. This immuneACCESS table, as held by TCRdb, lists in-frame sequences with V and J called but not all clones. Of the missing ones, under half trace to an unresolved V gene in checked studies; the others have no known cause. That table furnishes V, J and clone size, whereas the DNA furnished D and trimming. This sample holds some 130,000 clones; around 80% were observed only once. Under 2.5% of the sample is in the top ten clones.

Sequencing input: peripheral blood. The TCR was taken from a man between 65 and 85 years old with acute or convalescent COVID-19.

The CDR3 protein: CASSFWAGGGIPYEQYF. The bases are TGTGCCAGCAGCTTTTGGGCGGGAGGGGGGATCCCCTACGAGCAGTACTTC. Recombination connected TRBV5-4 to TRBJ2-7; 9 bases in the middle match TRBD2. Counted from cysteine to phenylalanine, this CDR3 has 17 amino acids. The read is trimmed to its CDR3 DNA, 51 bases read in frame from base 1. CDR1 and CDR2 (SGHNT, YYREEE) derive from the germline V gene (reference sequence). Germline trimming: 2 bases from V, 2 bases from J; junction bases outside gene matches: 11.